Listed here are 25 T cell receptor beta chains from one sample, sequenced in a study of T-cell reconstitution after alpha-beta-depleted transplantation in children. As it was prepared, the TCRbeta library received unique molecular identifiers. TCRdb re-analysed the PCR reads in MiXCR, keeping a single row per CDR3 protein. The table has 540,000 or so distinct CDR3 sequences, around 23% seen once; the top ten hold 13% to 15%. This specimen was PBMCs, mostly from graft donor cells, taken 360 days after TCRalphabeta/CD19-depleted stem cell transplant. All receptors derive from a boy less than two years old who had a stem cell transplant for acute myeloid leukemia, so the T cells may come from the graft donor.

This clonotype was found many times. The J gene is TRBJ2-7, the V gene TRBV10-3, with 15 positions matching TRBD2. This CDR3 has 19 amino acids. CDR1 and CDR2 (germline): ENHRY, SYGVKD. V lost 2 bases, J lost 7 bases, and 15 bases stayed unmatched. CDR3 sequence: CAISEPGLAGGKLGQEQYF. In DNA, the CDR3 is TGTGCCATCAGTGAGCCTGGACTAGCGGGGGGGAAGTTGGGACAGGAGCAGTACTTC.

The gene calls are TRBV28 and TRBJ1-1; D unclear. V was cut by 7 bases and J by 6 bases, with 12 bases left in between. Germline V CDR1 and CDR2: MDHEN, SYDVKM. The CDR3 has 12 amino acids. The DNA of the CDR3 is TGTGCCAGCACCTCCCCCGGGGCTGAAGCTTTCTTT. Translated: CASTSPGAEAFF.

The table lists this clonotype with a few counts. This chain links TRBV6-1 with TRBJ2-3; 8 positions match TRBD1. This CDR3 region has 13 residues. In germline, CDR1 is MNHNS, CDR2 SASEGT. The trim removed 6 bases at V and 5 bases at J, leaving 4 bases unmatched. CDR3 loop: CASRGQGRDTQYF. As DNA, the CDR3 is TGTGCCAGCAGAGGACAGGGTCGAGATACGCAGTATTTT.

This rearrangement joins TRBV29-1 to TRBJ2-1; tentatively, D is TRBD1 (6 bases). The ends were cut back, 4 bases at V and 5 bases at J, with 12 bases in the middle. The CDR3 extends over 13 amino acids. CDR1 SQVTM and CDR2 ANQGSEA come from the germline V gene. The CDR3 nucleotides read TGCAGCGTTGGGCAGGGGTCCCACAATGAGCAGTTCTTC. Protein sequence: CSVGQGSHNEQFF.

With respect to this clonotype: This could be a read error, since a much larger clone is one nucleotide away. This is likely a read error, given that the CDR3 carries no conserved phenylalanine or tryptophan at its end. This chain connects TRBV20-1 to TRBJ2-7; D may be TRBD1 (5 bases). The CDR3 is made up of 12 amino acids. Germline CDR1 and CDR2: DFQATT and SNEGSKA (reference sequence). V lost 3 bases, J lost 6 bases, and 12 bases lay in between. CDR3: CSASQQASEQYS. The CDR3 DNA follows: TGCAGTGCTAGTCAACAGGCGTCCGAGCAGTACTCC.

This clonotype has a handful of counts. The V call is TRBV7-8, the J call TRBJ1-1; no reliable D call. CDR1 is SGHVS and CDR2 is FQNEAQ in the germline V gene. The CDR3 covers 15 residues. V was pared by 3 bases and J by 4 bases, with 15 bases between. CDR3 DNA sequence: TGTGCCAGCAGCTTTCTTGAGGTCCAGAGCACTGAAGCTTTCTTT. Amino acid sequence: CASSFLEVQSTEAFF.

CDR3 region: CASSLFRRQTHNEKLFF. CDR3 coding DNA: TGTGCCAGCAGCTTATTCCGCCGACAGACACATAATGAAAAACTGTTTTTT. The gene calls are TRBV5-8 and TRBJ1-4; a weak D match, TRBD1 (5 bases). Trimming pared 2 bases from V and 4 bases from J, leaving 18 bases between. Germline V gene lookup returns CDR1 SGHTS and CDR2 YDEGEE. This CDR3 has 17 amino acids.

The chain uses TRBV4-3 and TRBJ2-7; possible D gene TRBD2, 6 bases. Germline lookup yields CDR1 LGHNA and CDR2 YSLEER. This CDR3 is built from 15 residues. Between the trimmed V and J ends, which lost 1 base and 0 bases, there was a span of 10 bases. The CDR3 nucleotides are TGCGCCAGCAGCCAAGGACTAGTTGACTCCTACGAGCAGTACTTC. The encoded protein is CASSQGLVDSYEQYF.

The table lists this clonotype with a count of one. The chain recombines TRBV2 with TRBJ2-3; D remains ambiguous. The V gene's germline CDR1 is SNHLY and CDR2 FYNNEI. The CDR3 has 12 amino acids. With 3 bases removed from V and 8 bases from J, the gap between germline ends came to 9 bases. In DNA form, the CDR3 reads TGTGCCAGCAGTGATTGGTCAGGTACGCAGTATTTT. Its translation is CASSDWSGTQYF. The entire variable domain, with the rest obtained from reference TRBV2 and TRBJ2-3, is as follows: EPEVTQTPSHQVTQMGQEVILRCVPISNHLYFYWYRQILGQKVEFLVSFYNNEISEKSEIFDDQFSVERPDGSNFTLKIRSTKLEDSAMYFCASSDWSGTQYFGPGTRLTVL.

This clonotype was detected only a few times. The rearrangement joins TRBV7-3 to TRBJ2-3; D might be TRBD1 (6 bases). V lost 1 base and J 5 bases, leaving 7 bases between the germline ends. The CDR3 runs 13 residues. Per germline, CDR1 SGHTA and CDR2 FQGTGA. The DNA of the CDR3 is TGTGCCAGCAGCTTAAAAGGGGGAGATACGCAGTATTTT. Translated, it gives CASSLKGGDTQYF.

This clonotype was counted at least ten times. The J gene is TRBJ2-3, the V gene TRBV5-4, with TRBD2 identical over 11 bases. CDR1 and CDR2 from the germline V gene are SGHNT and YYREEE (reference sequence). The CDR3 length is 16 residues. V trimming: 2 bases; J trimming: 5 bases; junction bases outside the gene matches: 7. In nucleotides, the CDR3 is TGTGCCAGCAGCTTCCCATTAGCGGGGGGGAGAGATACGCAGTATTTT. It yields the protein CASSFPLAGGRDTQYF.

CDR3 DNA: TGTGCCAGCAGTGGCAAATGGGGGGGGCGGTCTGAAGCTTTCTTT. Translation: CASSGKWGGRSEAFF. The V gene is TRBV25-1, the J gene TRBJ1-1, with D perhaps TRBD1 (6 bases). The V end was cut by 4 bases, the J end by 6 bases, with 18 bases between. CDR1 and CDR2 from the germline V gene are MGHDK and SYGVNS. This CDR3 is built from 15 residues.

This rearrangement joins TRBV5-1 to TRBJ2-3; 9 nucleotides line up with TRBD1. The CDR3 loop spans 14 amino acids. Looked up from germline, CDR1 is SGHRS and CDR2 is YFSETQ. J lost 6 bases, V lost 4 bases, and 6 bases had no gene match. The CDR3 DNA reads TGCGCCAGCAGCCTGGGACAGGGATCGGATACGCAGTATTTT. Residues: CASSLGQGSDTQYF.

The chain has TRBV7-9 and TRBJ2-7, with TRBD1 matching over 7 bases. This CDR3 contains 16 residues. V lost 4 bases to trimming and J lost 9 bases; unmatched junction nucleotides: 18. Germline-derived CDR1 and CDR2 are SEHNR and FQNEAQ (reference sequence). The CDR3 sequence: CASSSIGDTGAFWQYV. DNA of the CDR3: TGTGCCAGCAGCTCGATAGGGGATACAGGGGCTTTTTGGCAGTACGTC.

This clonotype was counted between two and nine times. The gene calls are TRBV5-5 and TRBJ1-5; the match to TRBD1 covers 10 bases. The CDR3 spans 18 residues. The germline CDR1 and CDR2 sequences are SGHKS and YYEKEE (reference sequence). Trimming cost V 4 bases and J 4 bases; bases outside gene matches: 14. CDR3 sequence reads: CASSSRQGAYIRNQPQHF. The CDR3 DNA sequence: TGTGCCAGCAGCAGTAGACAGGGGGCTTACATTCGAAATCAGCCCCAGCATTTT.

The chain combines TRBV20-1 with TRBJ1-5; 7 bases agree with TRBD1. This CDR3 is built from 15 residues. Germline V gene sequence: CDR1 DFQATT, CDR2 SNEGSKA (reference sequence). Losses at the gene ends were 3 bases for V and 0 bases for J; bases not matched to a gene: 5. This CDR3 reads CSAREGARSNQPQHF. In nucleotides, the CDR3 is TGCAGTGCTAGGGAGGGGGCGCGTAGCAATCAGCCCCAGCATTTT.

This clonotype was counted a few times. The V gene is TRBV6-1, the J gene TRBJ1-2; 11 nucleotides align to TRBD1. Per germline, CDR1 MNHNS and CDR2 SASEGT. The CDR3 covers 14 residues. Germline trimming cut 6 bases from V and 4 bases from J; bases unmatched to any gene: 4. The CDR3 loop reads CASRGQGGVYGYTF. For the CDR3, the DNA is TGTGCCAGCAGGGGACAGGGGGGCGTCTATGGCTACACCTTC.

Ten or more counts support this clonotype. V and J are TRBV12-3 or TRBV12-4 and TRBJ2-5, with 15 bases aligning to TRBD2. Trimming removed 4 bases from V and 6 bases from J; junction bases left unmatched: 6. This CDR3 contains 16 residues. The CDR3 region is CASSWTSGGGQKTQYF. The CDR3 DNA sequence: TGTGCCAGCAGTTGGACTAGCGGGGGGGGTCAAAAGACCCAGTACTTC.

Only a few counts were recorded for this clonotype. The rearrangement links TRBV5-5 to TRBJ1-1; D unresolved. The germline CDR1 and CDR2 sequences are SGHKS and YYEKEE (reference sequence). V lost 4 bases to trimming and J lost 0 bases, with 10 bases between them. The CDR3 is 14 residues long. Written as DNA, the CDR3 is TGTGCCAGCAGCATGCTCGTGATGAACACTGAAGCTTTCTTT. Translated: CASSMLVMNTEAFF.

This clonotype was picked up many times. V is TRBV9 and J is TRBJ2-7; 10 bases agree with TRBD1. The CDR3 has 14 amino acids. Looked up from germline, CDR1 is SGDLS and CDR2 is YYNGEE. With V trimmed by 4 bases and J by 5 bases, 6 bases remained unmatched. Here the CDR3 reads CASSPRTGGNEQYF. CDR3 DNA: TGTGCCAGCAGCCCCCGGACAGGGGGTAACGAGCAGTACTTC.

This clonotype has more than one count but fewer than ten. This rearrangement joins TRBV4-3 to TRBJ2-3; no clear D gene. The length of the CDR3 is 13 residues. Trimming pared 0 bases from V and 6 bases from J, leaving 7 bases between. In germline, CDR1 is LGHNA, CDR2 YSLEER. This CDR3 reads CASSQERRDTQYF. The CDR3 bases are TGCGCCAGCAGCCAAGAGCGCAGGGATACGCAGTATTTT.

This clonotype has at least ten counts. The chain recombines TRBV20-1 with TRBJ1-1; TRBD1 matches at 9 bases. In germline, CDR1 is DFQATT, CDR2 SNEGSKA (reference sequence). J lost 3 bases, V lost 6 bases, and 17 bases had no gene match. The CDR3 is made up of 17 amino acids. In DNA form, the CDR3 reads TGCAGTGCCATTAGCGTACAGACAGGGGGTATGGACACTGAAGCTTTCTTT. Protein sequence: CSAISVQTGGMDTEAFF.

Only a few counts were recorded for this clonotype. V usage is TRBV7-2 and J usage is TRBJ1-2, with a weak D call TRBD1 (5 bases). The CDR3 length is 14 residues. V was cut by 1 base and J by 8 bases, with 14 bases left in between. Per the germline V gene, CDR1 is SGHTA and CDR2 is FQGNSA. CDR3 amino acids: CASSLVIGARGYTF. DNA for the CDR3: TGTGCCAGCAGCTTAGTAATTGGGGCGCGAGGCTACACCTTC.

V usage is TRBV6-1 and J usage is TRBJ2-3; possibly TRBD1 for D (6 bases). CDR3 size: 14 residues. V was clipped by 6 bases and J by 2 bases, with 12 bases between them. The germline V gene encodes CDR1 MNHNS and CDR2 SASEGT. The CDR3 DNA reads TGTGCCAGCAGCCTCGACAGGACCACAGATACGCAGTATTTT. This codes for CASSLDRTTDTQYF.

This clonotype was detected a few times. The chain recombines TRBV12-3 or TRBV12-4 with TRBJ2-3, with TRBD2 identical over 8 bases. The CDR3 runs 18 residues. The junction had 10 bases not matched to a gene; V was cut back by 1 base and J by 1 base. Here the CDR3 reads CASSLGGGLVNGTDTQYF. CDR3 nucleotide sequence: TGTGCCAGCAGTTTAGGAGGGGGACTAGTTAACGGCACAGATACGCAGTATTTT.